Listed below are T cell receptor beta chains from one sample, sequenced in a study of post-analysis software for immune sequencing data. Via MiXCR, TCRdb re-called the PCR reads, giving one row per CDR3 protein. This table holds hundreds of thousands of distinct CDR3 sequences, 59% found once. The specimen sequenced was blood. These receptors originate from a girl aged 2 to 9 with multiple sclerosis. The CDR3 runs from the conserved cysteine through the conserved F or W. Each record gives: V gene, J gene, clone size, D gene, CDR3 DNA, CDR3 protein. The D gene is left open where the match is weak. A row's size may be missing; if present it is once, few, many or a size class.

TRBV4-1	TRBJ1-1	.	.	TGCGCCAGCAGCCAAGATCCAGGGATGAACACTGAAGCTTTCTTT	CASSQDPGMNTEAFF
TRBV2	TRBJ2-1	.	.	TGTGCCAGCATCCCCGGTCCCTACAATGAGCAGTTCTTC	CASIPGPYNEQFF
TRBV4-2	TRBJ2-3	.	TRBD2	TGTGCCAGCAGCCAAGTCCGTTCGGGCCTAGCGGGGACAGATACGCAGTATTTT	CASSQVRSGLAGTDTQYF
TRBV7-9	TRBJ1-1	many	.	TGTGCCAGCAGCTTGGTGAACACTGAAGCTTTCTTT	CASSLVNTEAFF
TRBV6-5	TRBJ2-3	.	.	TGTGCCAGCAGTTGGCAAGAAGGCACAGATACGCAGTATTTT	CASSWQEGTDTQYF
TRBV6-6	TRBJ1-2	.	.	TGTGCCAGCAGTTCTGAGGGGGTTCACTATGGCTACACCTTC	CASSSEGVHYGYTF
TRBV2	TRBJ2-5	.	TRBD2	TGTGCCAGCAGTGGGGAAGCGGGGGGGCGAGAGACCCAGTACTTC	CASSGEAGGRETQYF
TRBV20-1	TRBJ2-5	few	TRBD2	TGCTGTGCTAGAGATCCCCTAGCGGGAGGGCCTGAGACCCAGTACTTC	CCARDPLAGGPETQYF
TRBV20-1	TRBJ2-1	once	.	TGCAGTGCTAGATCAGGGGGAGGAAGTGAGCAGTTCTTC	CSARSGGGSEQFF
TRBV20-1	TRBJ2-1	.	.	TGCAGTGCGGATGACTCAAATGAGCAGTTCTTC	CSADDSNEQFF
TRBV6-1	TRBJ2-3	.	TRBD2	TGTGCCAGCAGTGAACGGGAGGATAGCACAGATACGCAGTATTTT	CASSEREDSTDTQYF
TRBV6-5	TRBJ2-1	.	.	TGTGCCAGGGGGACTGGGGGAGGTGATGAGCAGTTATTC	CARGTGGGDEQLF
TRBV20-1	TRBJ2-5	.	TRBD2	TGCGGTGCTAGAGATGATAGAAGTATAGGGCGGGAGGAAGAGACCCAGTACTTC	CGARDDRSIGREEETQYF
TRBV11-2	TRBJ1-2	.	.	TGTGCCAGCAGCACCCGATTGACTGGTGGTGGCTACACCTTC	CASSTRLTGGGYTF
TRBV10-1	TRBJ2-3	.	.	TGCGCCAGCAGTGAGCTCCACGATTCGGCGGATACGCAGTATTTT	CASSELHDSADTQYF
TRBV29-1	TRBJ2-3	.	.	TGCAGCCTCGAGGGGGGCGTCTCCGGGGGAGATACGCAGTATTTT	CSLEGGVSGGDTQYF
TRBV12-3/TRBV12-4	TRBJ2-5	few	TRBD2	TGTGCCAGCAGTTCCGGGACTAGCGGGGGGGAGACCCAGTACTTC	CASSSGTSGGETQYF
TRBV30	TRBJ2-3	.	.	TGTGCCTGGAGTTCCCCAAGCACAGATACGCAGTATTTT	CAWSSPSTDTQYF
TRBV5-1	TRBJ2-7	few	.	TGCGCCAGCAGCTTGGGGATCCAGACAGTTTCCTACGAGCAGTACTTC	CASSLGIQTVSYEQYF
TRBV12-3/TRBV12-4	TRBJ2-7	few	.	TGTGCCAGCAGTATTCGGGACGGCTCCTACGAGCAGTACTTC	CASSIRDGSYEQYF
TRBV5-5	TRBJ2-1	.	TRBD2	TGTGCCAGCAGCTTGCTAGCGGGGGGGCCATCCTACAATGAGCAGTTCTTC	CASSLLAGGPSYNEQFF
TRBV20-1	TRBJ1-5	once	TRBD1	TGCAGTGCTAGAGGAGGGGACAGTTATCAGCCCCAGCATTTT	CSARGGDSYQPQHF
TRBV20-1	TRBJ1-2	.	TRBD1	TGCAGTGCTTACGGACCGGGACAGGGAGGGTTTAACTATGGCTACACCTTC	CSAYGPGQGGFNYGYTF
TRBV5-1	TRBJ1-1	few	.	TGCGCCAGCAGCTTGGCCATGGGGGGGCCGAACACTGAAGCTTTCTTT	CASSLAMGGPNTEAFF
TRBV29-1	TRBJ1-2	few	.	TGCAGCGCCGCGGCTAACTATGGCTACACCTTC	CSAAANYGYTF
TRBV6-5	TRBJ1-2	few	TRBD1	TGTGCCAGCAGTTACTCCGTCGGGACAGAAGGGAGCTACACCTTC	CASSYSVGTEGSYTF
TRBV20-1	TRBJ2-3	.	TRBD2	TGCAGTGTGGTTAGCGGGAGATACACAGATACGCAGTATTTT	CSVVSGRYTDTQYF
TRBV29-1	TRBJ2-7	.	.	TGCAGCGTTATCAGGGCGCTTGACGAGCAGTACTTC	CSVIRALDEQYF
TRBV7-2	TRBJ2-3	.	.	TGTGCCAGCAGCTGGGGGACTGTTACTAGCACAGATACGCAGTATTTT	CASSWGTVTSTDTQYF
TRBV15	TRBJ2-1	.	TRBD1	TGTGCCACCAGCGCTACAGGGGGTGTGGGTCTGCAGTTCTTC	CATSATGGVGLQFF
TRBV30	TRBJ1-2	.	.	TGTGCCTGGAGTGCGGGCGGGGGCGAGAGGCACCATGGCTACACCTTC	CAWSAGGGERHHGYTF
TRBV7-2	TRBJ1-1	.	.	TGTGCCAGCAGCACAAGGGGGGCGGCTGAAGCTTTCTTT	CASSTRGAAEAFF
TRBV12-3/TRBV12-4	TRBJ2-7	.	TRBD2	TGTGCCAGCAGTTCCAGCGGGATGTCACTCGAGCAGTACTTC	CASSSSGMSLEQYF
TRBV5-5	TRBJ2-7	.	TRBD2	TGTGCCAGCAGTTCCGGGGGAGGGATAAGCTCCAACGAGCAGTACTTC	CASSSGGGISSNEQYF
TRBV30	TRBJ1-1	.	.	TGTGCCTGGTCGAACACTGAAGCTTTCTTT	CAWSNTEAFF
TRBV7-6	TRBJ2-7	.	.	TGTGCCGGCAGCCCCCGGGCTTCTGGCTTGAGCTCCTACGAGCAGTACTTC	CAGSPRASGLSSYEQYF
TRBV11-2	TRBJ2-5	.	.	TGTGCCAGCGGCTTAGGTCGGACGACCCAAGAGACCCAGTACTTC	CASGLGRTTQETQYF
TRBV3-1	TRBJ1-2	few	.	TGTGCCAGCAGCCAAGTAGGGGGTTCGGCTAACTATGGCTACACCTTC	CASSQVGGSANYGYTF
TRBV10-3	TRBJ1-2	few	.	TGTGCCATCAGAACCGGGACGTACATCAGGGAGGGCTACACCTTC	CAIRTGTYIREGYTF
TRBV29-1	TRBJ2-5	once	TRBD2	TGCAGCGTTGTCCTAGCGGGGAGGAGGGAGACCCAGTACTTC	CSVVLAGRRETQYF
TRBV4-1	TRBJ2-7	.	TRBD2	TGCGCCAGCAGCCAAGTTGCGGGAGGGCTTGCCTACGAGCAGTACTTC	CASSQVAGGLAYEQYF
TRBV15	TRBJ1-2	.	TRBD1	TGTGCCACCAGCAGGGGACAGATCCGTGGCTACACCTTC	CATSRGQIRGYTF
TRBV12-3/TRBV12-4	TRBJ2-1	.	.	TGTGCCAGCAGTTACCGGGACCTACCCTACAATGAGCAGTTCTTC	CASSYRDLPYNEQFF
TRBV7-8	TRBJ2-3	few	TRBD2	TGTGCCAGCAGCTCATCCGGGACTAGTCGCGCAGATACGCAGTATTTT	CASSSSGTSRADTQYF
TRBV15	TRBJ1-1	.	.	TGTGCCACCAGCAGAGATTTCGCAGGGGAGTCTTTCTTT	CATSRDFAGESFF
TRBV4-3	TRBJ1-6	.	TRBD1	TGCGCCAGCAGCCAGTGGACAGGGGGCATGAGCTCCTATAATTCACCCCTCCACTTT	CASSQWTGGMSSYNSPLHF
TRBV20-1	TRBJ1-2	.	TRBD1	TGCAGTGCTAGACCTCCCGACCAGGACAGGGGTTACTATGGCTACACCTTC	CSARPPDQDRGYYGYTF
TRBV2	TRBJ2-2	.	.	TGTGCCAGCAGTGCCGGGGCTCGCACCGGGGAGCTGTTTTTT	CASSAGARTGELFF
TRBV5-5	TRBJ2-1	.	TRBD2	TGTGCCAGCAGCTACGGGACTAGCGGGAGGGCCAATGAGCAGTTCTTC	CASSYGTSGRANEQFF
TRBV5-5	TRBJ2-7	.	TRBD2	TGTGCCAGCAGCTCCGGGACTAGCGACGCCTACGAGCAGTACTTC	CASSSGTSDAYEQYF
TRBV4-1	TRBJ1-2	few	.	TGCGCCAGCAGCCAAGGACAGTTGAACTATGGCTACACCTTC	CASSQGQLNYGYTF
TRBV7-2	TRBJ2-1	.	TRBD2	TGTGCCAGCAGTTTACGGACTAGCGGTTACAATGAGCAGTTCTTC	CASSLRTSGYNEQFF